The clone carrying this T cell receptor (beta chain) has just one count. What it binds is unknown. The source of the sample is a study of cytomegalovirus exposure and HLA in healthy donors. Study observations and caveats: Later analysis identified several of the most significant clusters that appeared linked to common viral pathogens. Most CMV-associated TCR beta chains were later found to appear HLA-restricted.

Each donor was nominally healthy when sampled (though unrecorded immune exposures were likely). This PCR relied on a set of 60 Vbeta primers and 13 Jbeta primers. Data came from immunoSEQ multiplex PCR; TCRdb stores just in-frame clones and leaves some out. The data hold 200,000 to 250,000 clones, with 70% to 85% observed a single time. Germline CDR1 reads SEHNR; CDR2 reads FQNEAQ (reference sequence). With 1 base clipped from V and 3 bases from J, the junction kept 11 bases outside the gene matches. CDR3 length: 17 residues. The source material was PBMCs. This clonotype was sampled from a woman between 40 and 55 years old in good health and CMV-seronegative. The chain is built from TRBV7-9 and TRBJ2-5, with TRBD2 matching over 7 bases. In DNA, the CDR3 is TGTGCCAGCAGCTTAGTTCGATCCAGCGGGGCCGAAGAGACCCAGTACTTC. This encodes CASSLVRSSGAEETQYF.